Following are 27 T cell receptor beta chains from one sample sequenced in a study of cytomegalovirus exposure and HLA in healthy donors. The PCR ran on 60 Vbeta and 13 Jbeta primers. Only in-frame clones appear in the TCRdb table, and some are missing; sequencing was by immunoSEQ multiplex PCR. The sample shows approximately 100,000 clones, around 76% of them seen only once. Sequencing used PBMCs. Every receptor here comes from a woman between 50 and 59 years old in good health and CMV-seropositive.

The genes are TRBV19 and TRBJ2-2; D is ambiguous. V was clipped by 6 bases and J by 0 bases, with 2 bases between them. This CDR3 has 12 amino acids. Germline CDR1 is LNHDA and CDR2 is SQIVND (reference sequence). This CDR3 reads CASSTNTGELFF. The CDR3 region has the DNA TGTGCCAGTAGCACGAACACCGGGGAGCTGTTTTTT. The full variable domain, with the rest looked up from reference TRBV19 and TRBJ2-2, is DGGITQSPKYLFRKEGQNVTLSCEQNLNHDAMYWYRQDPGQGLRLIYYSQIVNDFQKGDIAEGYSVSREKKESFPLTVTSAQKNPTAFYLCASSTNTGELFFGEGSRLTVL.

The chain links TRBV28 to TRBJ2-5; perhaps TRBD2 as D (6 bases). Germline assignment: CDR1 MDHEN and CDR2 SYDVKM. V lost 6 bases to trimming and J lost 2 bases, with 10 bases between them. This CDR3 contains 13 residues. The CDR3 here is CASSDAGQETQYF. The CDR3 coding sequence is TGTGCCAGCAGCGACGCGGGGCAAGAGACCCAGTACTTC.

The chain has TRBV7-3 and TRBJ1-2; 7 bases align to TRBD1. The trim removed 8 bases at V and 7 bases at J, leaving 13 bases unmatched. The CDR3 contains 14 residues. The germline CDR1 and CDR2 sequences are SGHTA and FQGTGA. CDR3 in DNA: TGTGCCAGCGGCACAGGGGCCCAAGAGGGTGGCTACACCTTC. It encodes CASGTGAQEGGYTF.

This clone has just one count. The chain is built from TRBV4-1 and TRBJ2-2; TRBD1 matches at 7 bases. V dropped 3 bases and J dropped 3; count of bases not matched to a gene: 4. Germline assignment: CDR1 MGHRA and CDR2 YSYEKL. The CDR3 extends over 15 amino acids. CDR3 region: CASSHGDRDTGELFF. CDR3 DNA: TGCGCCAGCAGCCATGGCGACAGGGACACCGGGGAGCTGTTTTTT.

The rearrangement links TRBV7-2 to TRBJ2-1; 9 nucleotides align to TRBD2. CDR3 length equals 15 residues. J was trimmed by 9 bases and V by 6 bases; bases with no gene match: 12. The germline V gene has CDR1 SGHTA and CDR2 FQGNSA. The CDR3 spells CASRPGLARQTEQFF. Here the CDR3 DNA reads TGTGCCAGCAGACCGGGACTAGCTAGACAGACTGAGCAGTTCTTC.

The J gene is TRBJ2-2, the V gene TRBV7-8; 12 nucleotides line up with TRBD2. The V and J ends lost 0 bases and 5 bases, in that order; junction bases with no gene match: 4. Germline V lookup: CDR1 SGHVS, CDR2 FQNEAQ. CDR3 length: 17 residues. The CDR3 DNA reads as TGTGCCAGCAGCTTAGCTAGTCTAGCGGGGGGGACCGGGGAGCTGTTTTTT. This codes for CASSLASLAGGTGELFF.

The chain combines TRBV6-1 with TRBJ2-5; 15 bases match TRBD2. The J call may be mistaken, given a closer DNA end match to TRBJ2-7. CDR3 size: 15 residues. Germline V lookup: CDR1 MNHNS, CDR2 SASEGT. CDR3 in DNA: TGTGCCAGCAGAGAGGGACTAGCGGGGGGCTACGAGCAGTACTTC. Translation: CASREGLAGGYEQYF.

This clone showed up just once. CDR3 region: CASSFRTSGYNEQFF. CDR3 sequence (DNA): TGTGCCAGCAGCTTTCGGACTAGCGGTTACAATGAGCAGTTCTTC. The chain couples TRBV7-2 to TRBJ2-1; the match to TRBD2 covers 10 bases. Germline assignment: CDR1 SGHTA and CDR2 FQGNSA. Trimming at V came to 3 bases and at J to 4 bases, leaving 3 bases not matched to a gene. This CDR3 is 15 amino acids long. The complete variable domain, with remaining parts taken from reference TRBV7-2 and TRBJ2-1, reads GAGVSQSPSNKVTEKGKDVELRCDPISGHTALYWYRQSLGQGLEFLIYFQGNSAPDKSGLPSDRFSAERTGGSVSTLTIQRTQQEDSAVYLCASSFRTSGYNEQFFGPGTRLTVL.

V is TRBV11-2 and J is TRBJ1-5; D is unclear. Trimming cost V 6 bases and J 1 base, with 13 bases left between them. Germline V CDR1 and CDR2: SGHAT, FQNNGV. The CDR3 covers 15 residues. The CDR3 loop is CASSSQAASNQPQHF. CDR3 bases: TGTGCCAGCAGTTCTCAGGCCGCGAGCAATCAGCCCCAGCATTTT. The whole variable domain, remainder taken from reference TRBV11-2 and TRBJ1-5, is EAGVAQSPRYKIIEKRQSVAFWCNPISGHATLYWYQQILGQGPKLLIQFQNNGVVDDSQLPKDRFSAERLKGVDSTLKIQPAKLEDSAVYLCASSSQAASNQPQHFGDGTRLSIL.

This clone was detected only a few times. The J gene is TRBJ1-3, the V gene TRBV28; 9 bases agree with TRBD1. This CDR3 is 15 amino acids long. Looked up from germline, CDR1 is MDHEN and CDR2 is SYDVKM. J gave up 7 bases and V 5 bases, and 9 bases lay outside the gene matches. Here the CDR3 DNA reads TGTGCCAGCAGTCCCCCCGGGACAGGGCAGAACACCATATATTTT. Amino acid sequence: CASSPPGTGQNTIYF.

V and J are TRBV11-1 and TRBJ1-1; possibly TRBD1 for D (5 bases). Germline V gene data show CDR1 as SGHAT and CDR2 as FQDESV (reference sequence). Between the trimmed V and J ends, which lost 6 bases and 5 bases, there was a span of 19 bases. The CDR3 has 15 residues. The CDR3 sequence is CASSWTRDSLTEAFF. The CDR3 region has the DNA TGTGCCAGCAGTTGGACCCGGGACTCTTTGACTGAAGCTTTCTTT. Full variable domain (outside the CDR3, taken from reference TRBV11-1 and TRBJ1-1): EAEVAQSPRYKITEKSQAVAFWCDPISGHATLYWYRQILGQGPELLVQFQDESVVDDSQLPKDRFSAERLKGVDSTLKIQPAELGDSAMYLCASSWTRDSLTEAFFGQGTRLTVV.

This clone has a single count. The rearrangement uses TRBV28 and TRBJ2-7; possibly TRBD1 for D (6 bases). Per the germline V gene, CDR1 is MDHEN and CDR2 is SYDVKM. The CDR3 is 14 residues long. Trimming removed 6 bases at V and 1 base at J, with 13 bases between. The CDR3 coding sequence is TGTGCCAGCAGGTACGAGGACAGTTCCTACGAGCAGTACTTC. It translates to CASRYEDSSYEQYF.

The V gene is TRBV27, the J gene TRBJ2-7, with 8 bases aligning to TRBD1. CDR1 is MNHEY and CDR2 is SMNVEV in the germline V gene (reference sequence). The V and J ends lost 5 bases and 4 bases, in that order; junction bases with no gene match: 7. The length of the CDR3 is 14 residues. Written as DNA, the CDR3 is TGTGCCAGCAGTGCCTGGGACAGGTGGTACGAGCAGTACTTC. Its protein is CASSAWDRWYEQYF.

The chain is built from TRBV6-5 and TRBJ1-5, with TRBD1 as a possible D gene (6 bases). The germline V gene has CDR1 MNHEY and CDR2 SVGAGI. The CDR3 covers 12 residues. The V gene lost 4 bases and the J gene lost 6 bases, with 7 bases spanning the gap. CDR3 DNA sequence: TGTGCCAGCAGTTCAGGGGTTCAGCCCCAGCATTTT. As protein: CASSSGVQPQHF.

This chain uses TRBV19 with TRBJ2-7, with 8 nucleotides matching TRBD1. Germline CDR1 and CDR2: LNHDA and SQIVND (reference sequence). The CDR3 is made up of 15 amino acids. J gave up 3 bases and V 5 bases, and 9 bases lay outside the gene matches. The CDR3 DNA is TGTGCCAGTAGTGTGGACAGGGATCGGGTCTACGAGCAGTACTTC. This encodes CASSVDRDRVYEQYF.

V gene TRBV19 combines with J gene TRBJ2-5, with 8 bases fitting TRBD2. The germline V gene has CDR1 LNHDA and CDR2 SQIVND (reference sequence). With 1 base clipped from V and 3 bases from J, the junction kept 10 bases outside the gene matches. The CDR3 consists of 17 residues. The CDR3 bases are TGTGCCAGTAGTATAGTCCCCCCTAGCGGGCCCAAAGAGACCCAGTACTTC. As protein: CASSIVPPSGPKETQYF.

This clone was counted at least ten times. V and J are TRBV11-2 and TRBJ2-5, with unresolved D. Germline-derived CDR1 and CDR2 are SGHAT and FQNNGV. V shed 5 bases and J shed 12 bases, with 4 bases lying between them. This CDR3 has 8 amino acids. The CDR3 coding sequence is TGTGCCAGCAGCGCGGAGTACTTC. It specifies CASSAEYF.

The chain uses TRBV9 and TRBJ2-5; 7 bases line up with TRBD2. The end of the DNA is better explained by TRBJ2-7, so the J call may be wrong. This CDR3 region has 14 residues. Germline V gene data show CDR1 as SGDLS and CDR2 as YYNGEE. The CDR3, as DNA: TGTGCCAGCAGCGTAGCACCTAGCGGCTACGAGCAGTACTTC. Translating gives CASSVAPSGYEQYF.

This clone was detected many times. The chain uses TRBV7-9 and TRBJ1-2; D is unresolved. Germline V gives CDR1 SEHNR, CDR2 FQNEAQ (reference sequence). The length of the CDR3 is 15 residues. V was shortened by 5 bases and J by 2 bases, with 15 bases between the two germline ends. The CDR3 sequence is CASSVGSRRNYGYTF. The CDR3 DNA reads TGTGCCAGCAGCGTGGGGAGTCGGCGGAACTATGGCTACACCTTC.

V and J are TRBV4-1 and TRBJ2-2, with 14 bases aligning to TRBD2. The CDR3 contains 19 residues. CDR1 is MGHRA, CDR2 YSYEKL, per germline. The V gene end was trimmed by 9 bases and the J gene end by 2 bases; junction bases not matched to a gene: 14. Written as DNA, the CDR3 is TGCGCCAGTGACGCATTGGGACTAGCGGGGGCCGCTAACACCGGGGAGCTGTTTTTT. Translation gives CASDALGLAGAANTGELFF.

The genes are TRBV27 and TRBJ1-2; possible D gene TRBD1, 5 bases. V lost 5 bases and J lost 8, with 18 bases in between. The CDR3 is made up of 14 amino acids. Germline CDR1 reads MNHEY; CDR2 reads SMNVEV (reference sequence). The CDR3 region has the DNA TGTGCCAGCAGTCCTCTCCAGGGAAGGAACGGCTACACCTTC. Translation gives CASSPLQGRNGYTF.

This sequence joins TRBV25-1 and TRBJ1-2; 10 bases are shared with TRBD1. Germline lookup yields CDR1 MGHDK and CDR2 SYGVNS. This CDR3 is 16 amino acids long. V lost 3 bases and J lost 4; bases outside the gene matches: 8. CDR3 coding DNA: TGTGCCAGCAGTGATACGGGGACAGGGGAGGTCTATGGCTACACCTTC. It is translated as CASSDTGTGEVYGYTF.

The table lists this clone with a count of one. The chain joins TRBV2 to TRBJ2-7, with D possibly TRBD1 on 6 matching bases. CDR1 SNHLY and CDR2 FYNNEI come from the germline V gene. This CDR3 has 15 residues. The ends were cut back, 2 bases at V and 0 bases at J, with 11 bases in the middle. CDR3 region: CASSEMAGASYEQYF. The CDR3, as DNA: TGTGCCAGCAGTGAAATGGCAGGGGCCTCCTACGAGCAGTACTTC.

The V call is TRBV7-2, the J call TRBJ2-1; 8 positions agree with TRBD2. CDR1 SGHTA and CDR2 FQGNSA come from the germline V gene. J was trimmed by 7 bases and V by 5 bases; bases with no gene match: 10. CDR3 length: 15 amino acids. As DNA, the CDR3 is TGTGCCAGCAGCCACGGGGGGGCGCTGGGGAATGAGCAGTTCTTC. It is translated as CASSHGGALGNEQFF.

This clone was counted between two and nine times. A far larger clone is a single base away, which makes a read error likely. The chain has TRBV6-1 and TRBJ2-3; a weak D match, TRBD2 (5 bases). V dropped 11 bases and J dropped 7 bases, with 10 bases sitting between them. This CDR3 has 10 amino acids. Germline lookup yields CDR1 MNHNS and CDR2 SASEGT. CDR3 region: CALGGYTQYF. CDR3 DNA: TGTGCCCTAGGAGGTTATACGCAGTATTTT.

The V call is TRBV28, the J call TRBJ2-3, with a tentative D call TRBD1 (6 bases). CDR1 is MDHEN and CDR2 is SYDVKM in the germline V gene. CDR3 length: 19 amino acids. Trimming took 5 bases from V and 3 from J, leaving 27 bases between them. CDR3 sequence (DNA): TGTGCCAGCAGTGTAACCGGCTTAACGAGGGACATATTTACAGATACGCAGTATTTT. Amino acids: CASSVTGLTRDIFTDTQYF.

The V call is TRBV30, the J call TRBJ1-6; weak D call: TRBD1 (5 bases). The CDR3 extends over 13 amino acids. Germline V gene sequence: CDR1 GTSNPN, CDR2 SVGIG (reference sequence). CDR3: CAYQGSYNSPLHF. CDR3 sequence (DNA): TGTGCTTATCAGGGATCCTATAATTCACCCCTCCACTTT.